This T cell receptor (beta chain) was captured by sequencing in a study of blood T cell repertoires in COVID-19. The method was immunoSEQ multiplex PCR; TCRdb's version includes in-frame clones alone and lacks a portion of them. This table holds about 240,000 clones, around 85% found once. The receptor was isolated from a woman aged 80 or over with acute or convalescent COVID-19. Sequencing was done on a sample of peripheral blood.

The CDR3 DNA is TGCGCCAGCAGCTTCAACAGGCGGGAGAACACTGAAGCTTTCTTT. It is translated as CASSFNRRENTEAFF. The chain employs TRBV5-1 and TRBJ1-1, with D possibly matching TRBD1 (5 bases). CDR3 size: 15 residues. Per germline, CDR1 SGHRS and CDR2 YFSETQ. Trimming cost V 2 bases and J 1 base, with 12 bases left between them.